This TCR beta chain was found in a study of T cell repertoires in ileal Crohn's disease (dated by TCRdb to between 2019 and 2020). In the study overall: At the time of surgery, 35% of patients were active smokers, and the median duration of disease was around eight years. TCR repertoire analysis was performed in a few dozen Crohn's disease patients drawn from a prospective multicentre cohort. All patients had surgery for a complication: stricturing disease in roughly 61% and penetrating disease in 39%. A Rutgeerts score above i0 was used to define endoscopic postoperative recurrence. A total of roughly 170 mucosal samples from some 60 patients were sequenced, collected from several sites on the surgical specimen as well as at postoperative endoscopy. About half of the patients received postoperative therapy: eleven to twelve received thiopurines and approximately 19 received anti-TNF agents. The study was conducted in parallel with a multicentre cohort that was designed to identify predictors of early endoscopic recurrence following ileocolonic resection.

The sample holds a few counts of this clone. It lacks a known antigen. No per-base quality is available; no much larger clone lies one base away. Broad study findings and their caveats: Compared with CD4 T cells, sorted CD8 T cells contained more high-frequency clones, which suggests that the mucosal expansions were mostly CD8. A significantly higher proportion of clonal expansions was observed in active smokers at surgery than in non-smokers (approximately 26% vs 20%, p=0.02). Only a subgroup of patients, of unstated size, had mucosal CD4 and CD8 T cells sorted and sequenced. Endoscopic recurrence was linked to a higher percentage of high-frequency clones at surgery, and recurrence occurred in every patient whose clonality exceeded 26.8% (18/57).

For commercial TCRB immunosequencing, about 500 nanograms of biopsy DNA were submitted for each sample. CDR3 regions were amplified from genomic DNA by Adaptive Biotechnology using a two-step, amplification bias-controlled multiplex PCR. In the first PCR, primers covered every V and J gene segment, and in the second PCR, barcodes and Illumina adapters were added. CDR3 libraries were sequenced using an Illumina instrument. Under the source paper's analysis protocol: Analysis combined the vendor-provided pipelines with custom analysis of raw data in R/Bioconductor under R version 3.3.0. Clonality, which ranges from 0 to 1, was calculated as the inverse of the normalised Shannon entropy across all productive clones. High-frequency clones were defined as the share of the repertoire occupied by the top 100 clones, with only clones passing a 95% confidence test being retained. Overlap between samples was measured with the Morisita-Horn index, while repertoire diversity was measured with the Simpson index. Imported from immuneACCESS, the table was reduced by TCRdb to in-frame sequences with V and J called. These copies leave out some clones; in studies compared against another copy, an unresolved V gene accounts for under half, and the cause of the remainder is not known. That table supplies the V and J calls and clone size; D and trimming were determined from the DNA. The sample records about 14,000 clones, 70% of which are singletons. The ten top clones hold 5.5% to 7.5% of the sample.

Adults with ileal or ileocolonic Crohn's disease for whom ileocolonic resection was indicated were considered eligible. Before DNA extraction, whole ileal mucosal biopsies were kept frozen at -80 degrees C. Genomic DNA was extracted from frozen whole biopsies using a TRizol-based method and was quantified with a NanoDrop 2000 spectrophotometer. The germline V gene encodes CDR1 MNHNY and CDR2 SVGAGI (reference sequence). There are 14 amino acids in the CDR3, from cysteine to phenylalanine inclusive. Only CDR3 DNA is held: 42 bases, read in frame from base 1. V is clipped by 0 bases and J by 4 bases, and the sequence between their germline boundaries is 9 bases long.

This sequence uses TRBV6-6 and TRBJ1-2, and possibly TRBD1, on 5 matching bases. The sequenced material came from ileal tissue. The receptor's source is an adult with Crohn's disease. The CDR3 region reads CASSYSAGLYGYTF. Here is the DNA: TGTGCCAGCAGTTACTCGGCGGGGCTCTATGGCTACACCTTC.